This TCR beta chain was found in a study of T-cell reconstitution after alpha-beta-depleted transplantation in children. J gave up 5 bases and V 4 bases, and 8 bases lay outside the gene matches. CDR1 and CDR2 from the germline V gene are MGHRA and YSYEKL. The CDR3 spans 15 residues. Molecular barcoding with unique molecular identifiers was used for the TCRbeta library. Each CDR3 protein is one row after TCRdb ran MiXCR on the PCR reads. The table has roughly 300,000 distinct CDR3 sequences, 10% seen once. The chain employs TRBV4-1 and TRBJ2-5; 9 nucleotides match TRBD2. This clonotype originated in a human donor who donated a stem cell graft to a child with acute lymphoblastic leukemia. The starting material was PBMCs from the stem cell graft donor, obtained from the stem cell graft. For the CDR3, the DNA is TGCGCCAGCAGCCGTAGCGGGAGCGTTGGTGAGACCCAGTACTTC. It is translated as CASSRSGSVGETQYF.